This passage covers 30 T cell receptor beta chains from one sample sequenced in a study of blood T cell repertoires in COVID-19. Assay: immunoSEQ multiplex PCR; the TCRdb copy retains only in-frame clones and omits some. The table has over 75,000 clones, roughly 90% seen once. The sample was peripheral blood. Receptors originate from a human donor with active COVID-19. The donor label of this sample is uncertain.

This clone was observed a few times. The chain links TRBV10-1 to TRBJ2-3; D remains ambiguous. The CDR3 totals 13 residues. V dropped 3 bases and J dropped 3 bases, with 7 bases sitting between them. Germline V gene data show CDR1 as WNHNN and CDR2 as SYGVQD (reference sequence). The CDR3 loop is CASSDPFTDTQYF. The CDR3 region has the DNA TGCGCCAGCAGTGACCCTTTTACAGATACGCAGTATTTT.

V usage is TRBV27 and J usage is TRBJ1-1, with TRBD1 as a possible D gene (5 bases). Germline-derived CDR1 and CDR2 are MNHEY and SMNVEV (reference sequence). CDR3 size: 11 residues. The germline V and J ends were trimmed by 6 bases and 7 bases, with 9 bases remaining between them. The CDR3 sequence: CASRAGVEAFF. The DNA for the CDR3 is TGTGCCAGCAGAGCGGGGGTTGAAGCTTTCTTT.

This clone was seen only once. The chain uses TRBV7-6 and TRBJ1-6, with no clear D. This CDR3 region has 15 residues. Trimming removed 5 bases at V and 9 bases at J, with 17 bases between. The germline gives CDR1 SGHVS, CDR2 FNYEAQ. CDR3 loop: CASSPTSGRGSPLHF. The CDR3 coding sequence is TGTGCCAGCAGCCCTACCTCCGGCCGGGGTTCACCCCTCCACTTT. The variable domain in full, with the rest retrieved from reference TRBV7-6 and TRBJ1-6, is GAGVSQSPRYKVTKRGQDVALRCDPISGHVSLYWYRQALGQGPEFLTYFNYEAQQDKSGLPNDRFSAERPEGSISTLTIQRTEQRDSAMYRCASSPTSGRGSPLHFGNGTRLTVT.

The J gene is TRBJ2-5, the V gene TRBV7-2, with D perhaps TRBD1 (5 bases). The CDR3 is made up of 13 amino acids. Germline lookup yields CDR1 SGHTA and CDR2 FQGNSA. Trimming stripped 5 bases from V and 9 bases from J, with 16 bases between. The CDR3 sequence is CASSPGLRQSQYF. As DNA, the CDR3 is TGTGCCAGCAGCCCAGGGTTGAGACAGTCCCAGTACTTC. The full variable domain, in which reference TRBV7-2 and TRBJ2-5 provide the parts outside the CDR3, is GAGVSQSPSNKVTEKGKDVELRCDPISGHTALYWYRQSLGQGLEFLIYFQGNSAPDKSGLPSDRFSAERTGGSVSTLTIQRTQQEDSAVYLCASSPGLRQSQYFGPGTRLLVL.

The chain is built from TRBV20-1 and TRBJ2-3; 12 bases agree with TRBD2. The CDR3 has 16 amino acids. The J segment lost 4 bases and the V segment lost 3 bases, leaving 8 bases of the junction unmatched. Germline assignment: CDR1 DFQATT and CDR2 SNEGSKA (reference sequence). CDR3 DNA: TGCAGTGCTAGTGGTGGGGCTAGCGGGGGGGCAGATACGCAGTATTTT. Translated: CSASGGASGGADTQYF.

V is TRBV28 and J is TRBJ2-3; D is possibly TRBD1 (5 bases). V dropped 6 bases and J dropped 2 bases, with 12 bases sitting between them. The CDR3 length is 14 residues. The germline V gene has CDR1 MDHEN and CDR2 SYDVKM. The CDR3 sequence: CASSSGSPTDTQYF. CDR3 coding DNA: TGTGCCAGCAGCTCAGGGTCTCCCACAGATACGCAGTATTTT.

This clone has only one observation. The CDR3 DNA reads as TGTGCCACCAGTGATTTAGGGACTCAGGGCGGCTACACCTTC. Translation: CATSDLGTQGGYTF. The rearrangement joins TRBV24-1 to TRBJ1-2; weak D call: TRBD1 (5 bases). The germline CDR1 and CDR2 sequences are KGHDR and SFDVKD. V dropped 1 base and J dropped 8 bases, with 13 bases sitting between them. The CDR3 spans 14 residues.

The chain is built from TRBV2 and TRBJ2-3; D gene uncertain. The CDR3 has 12 amino acids. The germline V gene encodes CDR1 SNHLY and CDR2 FYNNEI. Trimming pared 5 bases from V and 3 bases from J, leaving 6 bases between. In DNA, the CDR3 is TGTGCCAGCAGTTTAACTACAGATACGCAGTATTTT. Protein sequence: CASSLTTDTQYF. Drawing the rest from reference TRBV2 and TRBJ2-3, the complete variable domain is EPEVTQTPSHQVTQMGQEVILRCVPISNHLYFYWYRQILGQKVEFLVSFYNNEISEKSEIFDDQFSVERPDGSNFTLKIRSTKLEDSAMYFCASSLTTDTQYFGPGTRLTVL.

The chain has TRBV28 and TRBJ2-7, with TRBD2 matching over 7 bases. The CDR3 totals 14 residues. The trim removed 7 bases at V and 2 bases at J, leaving 8 bases unmatched. Looked up from germline, CDR1 is MDHEN and CDR2 is SYDVKM. CDR3 loop: CASIFGLGPYEQYF. DNA for the CDR3: TGTGCCAGCATCTTTGGACTAGGCCCCTACGAGCAGTACTTC.

The chain has TRBV7-3 and TRBJ2-7; TRBD2 matches 9 bases. Unmatched junction bases numbered 4, after V lost 1 base and J lost 6 bases. Germline CDR1 is SGHTA and CDR2 is FQGTGA. The CDR3 loop spans 14 amino acids. The CDR3 DNA reads TGTGCCAGCAGCTTAAGCGGGGGGGGCGGCGAGCAGTACTTC. It yields the protein CASSLSGGGGEQYF. The entire variable domain, with the rest obtained from reference TRBV7-3 and TRBJ2-7, is as follows: GAGVSQTPSNKVTEKGKYVELRCDPISGHTALYWYRQSLGQGPEFLIYFQGTGAADDSGLPNDRFFAVRPEGSVSTLKIQRTERGDSAVYLCASSLSGGGGEQYFGPGTRLTVT.

The count of this clone is one. The gene calls are TRBV14 and TRBJ2-4; TRBD2 aligns across 8 bases. V lost 4 bases, J lost 1 base, and 0 bases stayed unmatched. Per the germline V gene, CDR1 is SGHDN and CDR2 is FVKESK. This CDR3 contains 14 residues. DNA of the CDR3: TGTGCCAGCAGCCTAGCGGGGGCCAAAAACATTCAGTACTTC. Residues: CASSLAGAKNIQYF.

V gene TRBV5-6 combines with J gene TRBJ2-4, with 9 bases identical to TRBD1. The V gene's germline CDR1 is SGHDT and CDR2 YYEEEE. Trimming took 0 bases from V and 3 from J; bases not matched to a gene: 4. The CDR3 is 16 amino acids. Here the CDR3 reads CASSLVMTGGKNIQYF. The DNA for the CDR3 is TGTGCCAGCAGCTTGGTTATGACAGGGGGCAAAAACATTCAGTACTTC.

The chain carries TRBV27 and TRBJ2-7, with 8 bases matching TRBD1. The germline CDR1 and CDR2 sequences are MNHEY and SMNVEV (reference sequence). The CDR3 is made up of 15 amino acids. V lost 5 bases and J lost 4; bases outside the gene matches: 10. The CDR3 protein is CASSTSGGSGYEQYF. The CDR3 DNA reads as TGTGCCAGCAGTACCTCAGGGGGCTCTGGATACGAGCAGTACTTC.

The chain carries TRBV4-3 and TRBJ2-2; 14 bases match TRBD2. V was pared by 5 bases and J by 5 bases, with 10 bases of the junction left unmatched. The CDR3 consists of 18 residues. CDR1 is LGHNA, CDR2 YSLEER, per germline. In nucleotides, the CDR3 is TGCGCCAGCAGCTCCCCGACTAGCGGGGGGGCCTTTACCGGGGAGCTGTTTTTT. Translating gives CASSSPTSGGAFTGELFF.

This chain joins TRBV6-5 and TRBJ1-2; D gene uncertain. CDR3 size: 16 residues. V lost 2 bases, J lost 1 base, and 14 bases lay in between. The V gene's germline CDR1 is MNHEY and CDR2 SVGAGI. The DNA for the CDR3 is TGTGCCAGCAGTTACCGTACCAGCGGGATTAACTATGGCTACACCTTC. Its translation: CASSYRTSGINYGYTF.

The CDR3 DNA sequence: TGCGCCAGCAGCCAGGAAACCGGCGGGACAGCGATCCCTTATGGCTACACCTTC. This sequence encodes CASSQETGGTAIPYGYTF. V gene TRBV4-3 combines with J gene TRBJ1-2, with TRBD1 matching 7 bases. The V and J ends lost 3 bases and 5 bases, in that order; junction bases with no gene match: 18. Germline lookup yields CDR1 LGHNA and CDR2 YSLEER. The CDR3 consists of 18 residues.

V and J are TRBV9 and TRBJ1-4; TRBD1 might be the D (5 bases). V shed 0 bases and J shed 1 base, with 10 bases lying between them. CDR3 length equals 16 residues. The V gene's germline CDR1 is SGDLS and CDR2 YYNGEE. The CDR3: CASSVDRGGTNEKLFF. As DNA, the CDR3 is TGTGCCAGCAGCGTAGATCGGGGGGGAACTAATGAAAAACTGTTTTTT.

The J gene is TRBJ2-7, the V gene TRBV7-2; 8 bases line up with TRBD2. The CDR3 has 16 residues. V dropped 3 bases and J dropped 0; count of bases not matched to a gene: 7. Germline V lookup: CDR1 SGHTA, CDR2 FQGNSA. The chain's CDR3 is CASSFWGRGDSYEQYF. CDR3 nucleotide sequence: TGTGCCAGCAGCTTTTGGGGGCGGGGGGACTCCTACGAGCAGTACTTC.

J is TRBJ1-4 and V is TRBV2; D perhaps matches TRBD1 (5 bases). CDR3 length: 14 amino acids. Trimming shortened V by 3 bases and J by 8 bases, and 13 bases separated the two germline ends. CDR1 and CDR2 (germline): SNHLY, FYNNEI. Written as DNA, the CDR3 is TGTGCCAGCAGTGACGGGGGGGGTAGAGAAAAACTGTTTTTT. It specifies CASSDGGGREKLFF.

The chain combines TRBV27 with TRBJ2-5; tentatively, D is TRBD2 (5 bases). CDR1 and CDR2 from the germline V gene are MNHEY and SMNVEV (reference sequence). CDR3 length: 14 amino acids. Trimming left V 5 bases short and J 0 bases short, with 10 bases between. The CDR3 loop is CASSLGIYQETQYF. DNA for the CDR3: TGTGCCAGCAGTCTCGGGATCTACCAAGAGACCCAGTACTTC.

The rearrangement joins TRBV25-1 to TRBJ1-2; TRBD1 matches at 7 bases. Germline-derived CDR1 and CDR2 are MGHDK and SYGVNS. The V and J ends lost 2 bases and 5 bases, in that order; junction bases with no gene match: 5. CDR3 length: 14 residues. The CDR3 loop reads CASSELGTVYGYTF. The CDR3 region has the DNA TGTGCCAGCAGTGAACTCGGGACAGTTTATGGCTACACCTTC.

The J gene is TRBJ2-1, the V gene TRBV24-1, with 9 positions matching TRBD1. The CDR3 has 14 residues. Germline trimming cut 3 bases from V and 7 bases from J; bases unmatched to any gene: 3. Germline-derived CDR1 and CDR2 are KGHDR and SFDVKD. CDR3 protein: CATSDGTGKNEQFF. CDR3 sequence (DNA): TGTGCCACCAGTGATGGGACAGGGAAGAATGAGCAGTTCTTC.

The chain is built from TRBV7-8 and TRBJ2-3; possible D gene TRBD2, 6 bases. This CDR3 is 17 amino acids long. Germline V gene sequence: CDR1 SGHVS, CDR2 FQNEAQ. Trimming left V 4 bases short and J 0 bases short, with 17 bases between. The CDR3 sequence: CASSSGTHKRSTDTQYF. The CDR3 DNA follows: TGTGCCAGCAGCTCCGGGACTCATAAACGGAGCACAGATACGCAGTATTTT.

V and J are TRBV3-1 (or the pseudogene TRBV3-2) and TRBJ2-3; TRBD2 matches at 7 bases. The V gene end was trimmed by 1 base and the J gene end by 2 bases; junction bases not matched to a gene: 6. CDR3 size: 16 residues. Germline V gives CDR1 LGHDT, CDR2 YNNKEL (reference sequence). DNA for the CDR3: TGTGCCAGCAGCCAAGCTCTAGCGGCCAACACAGATACGCAGTATTTT. It codes for CASSQALAANTDTQYF.

The chain is built from TRBV7-9 and TRBJ2-7; D gene ambiguous. Per the germline V gene, CDR1 is SEHNR and CDR2 is FQNEAQ (reference sequence). This CDR3 spans 14 amino acids. V lost 2 bases, J lost 2 bases, and 10 bases lay in between. The CDR3, as DNA: TGTGCCAGCAGCTTATTAACCAGGCCCTACGAGCAGTACTTC. Amino acids: CASSLLTRPYEQYF.

The rearrangement links TRBV7-9 to TRBJ1-2; TRBD1 matches 7 bases. Per the germline V gene, CDR1 is SEHNR and CDR2 is FQNEAQ (reference sequence). This CDR3 contains 14 residues. The trim removed 0 bases at V and 2 bases at J, leaving 0 bases unmatched. In nucleotides, the CDR3 is TGTGCCAGCAGCTTAGCGACAGGGAACTATGGCTACACCTTC. This encodes CASSLATGNYGYTF.

The chain uses TRBV11-2 and TRBJ2-1; the D gene is possibly TRBD2 (5 bases). V shed 1 base and J shed 1 base, with 17 bases lying between them. CDR3 length: 18 amino acids. Germline CDR1 SGHAT, CDR2 FQNNGV. The CDR3 sequence is CASSLARFRGLSYNEQFF. CDR3 DNA sequence: TGTGCCAGCAGCTTAGCTAGATTTAGAGGACTTTCCTACAATGAGCAGTTCTTC. Looking up the rest from reference TRBV11-2 and TRBJ2-1 gives the full variable domain: EAGVAQSPRYKIIEKRQSVAFWCNPISGHATLYWYQQILGQGPKLLIQFQNNGVVDDSQLPKDRFSAERLKGVDSTLKIQPAKLEDSAVYLCASSLARFRGLSYNEQFFGPGTRLTVL.

The J gene is TRBJ2-7, the V gene TRBV5-6; D uncertain. Germline values: CDR1 SGHDT, CDR2 YYEEEE. The germline V and J ends were trimmed by 0 bases and 6 bases, with 16 bases remaining between them. CDR3 length: 15 amino acids. The chain's CDR3 is CASSLESAYPIEQYF. The DNA of the CDR3 is TGTGCCAGCAGCTTGGAGTCAGCGTACCCCATCGAGCAGTACTTC.

CDR3 nucleotide sequence: TGTGCCAGCAGCTTAGCGCTTTTAGCCTACGAGCAGTACTTC. It yields the protein CASSLALLAYEQYF. V usage is TRBV7-8 and J usage is TRBJ2-7; the D is unclear. Germline V gives CDR1 SGHVS, CDR2 FQNEAQ. The CDR3 consists of 14 residues. V was trimmed by 0 bases and J by 2 bases, leaving 8 bases between them.

This clone has only one observation. The V gene is TRBV11-1, the J gene TRBJ1-1, with no clear D. V lost 6 bases, J lost 10 bases, and 15 bases lay in between. CDR3 size: 12 residues. Germline values: CDR1 SGHAT, CDR2 FQDESV (reference sequence). The CDR3 coding sequence is TGTGCCAGCAGTCTTCTAACCGGGAGAGCTTTCTTT. Translating it yields CASSLLTGRAFF. Filled out from reference TRBV11-1 and TRBJ1-1, the complete variable domain reads EAEVAQSPRYKITEKSQAVAFWCDPISGHATLYWYRQILGQGPELLVQFQDESVVDDSQLPKDRFSAERLKGVDSTLKIQPAELGDSAMYLCASSLLTGRAFFGQGTRLTVV.